The 26 T cell receptor beta chains below were found in one sample sequenced in a study of breast tumors, draining lymph nodes, adjacent tissues. Each CDR3 protein gets one entry after TCRdb re-called the multiplex PCR reads with MiXCR. The table shows 25,000 to 40,000 distinct CDR3 sequences, with about 60% occurring only once. The sample taken for sequencing was breast tumor tissue. The receptors were sampled from a female donor with breast cancer. Some clones in this sample may be carry-over from other donors' samples.

The genes are TRBV25-1 and TRBJ1-4, with 10 bases matching TRBD1. This CDR3 region has 14 residues. Trimming removed 2 bases from V and 8 bases from J; junction bases left unmatched: 2. CDR1 and CDR2 from the germline V gene are MGHDK and SYGVNS. The CDR3 reads CASSEDRGREKLFF. CDR3 nucleotide sequence: TGTGCCAGCAGTGAAGACAGGGGGCGGGAAAAACTGTTTTTT.

Here the CDR3 reads CASSLLVGLAGPIRTPTKEGELFF. The CDR3 DNA follows: TGTGCCAGCAGCTTATTAGTAGGACTAGCGGGTCCTATTCGAACACCTACTAAGGAAGGGGAGCTGTTTTTT. This chain uses TRBV11-2 with TRBJ2-2; the match to TRBD2 covers 11 bases. Germline V gene sequence: CDR1 SGHAT, CDR2 FQNNGV. V was pared by 2 bases and J by 8 bases, with 31 bases of the junction left unmatched. CDR3 length: 24 residues.

This clonotype has ten or more counts. The gene calls are TRBV6-2 or TRBV6-3 and TRBJ1-5; tentatively, D is TRBD1 (6 bases). V lost 6 bases to trimming and J lost 5 bases, with 11 bases between them. Germline V lookup: CDR1 MNHEY, CDR2 SVGEGT. This CDR3 is built from 13 residues. The CDR3: CASREDSHQPQHF. The CDR3 nucleotides are TGTGCCAGCAGAGAGGACAGCCATCAGCCCCAGCATTTT.

The V gene is TRBV9, the J gene TRBJ1-4, with D unresolved. The CDR3 runs 15 residues. The germline V gene has CDR1 SGDLS and CDR2 YYNGEE. The V and J ends lost 2 bases and 7 bases respectively, with 15 bases between them. In nucleotides, the CDR3 is TGTGCCAGCAGCGTCCCAGAGGCCGGGAGTGAAAAACTGTTTTTT. This encodes CASSVPEAGSEKLFF.

The chain couples TRBV7-2 to TRBJ1-2; 12 bases are shared with TRBD1. The junction had 6 bases not matched to a gene; V was cut back by 3 bases and J by 4 bases. The CDR3 length is 16 residues. Per germline, CDR1 SGHTA and CDR2 FQGNSA. Written as DNA, the CDR3 is TGTGCCAGCAGCTTGGCGGGACAGGGGGCCAGCTATGGCTACACCTTC. Encoded protein: CASSLAGQGASYGYTF. The full variable domain, in which reference TRBV7-2 and TRBJ1-2 provide the parts outside the CDR3, is GAGVSQSPSNKVTEKGKDVELRCDPISGHTALYWYRQSLGQGLEFLIYFQGNSAPDKSGLPSDRFSAERTGGSVSTLTIQRTQQEDSAVYLCASSLAGQGASYGYTFGSGTRLTVV.

This clonotype was observed once. The chain links TRBV5-1 to TRBJ1-2; D unclear. Germline values: CDR1 SGHRS, CDR2 YFSETQ. The V gene lost 4 bases and the J gene lost 5 bases, with 18 bases spanning the gap. This CDR3 has 15 amino acids. CDR3 residues: CASSPAGDPHYGYTF. The CDR3 coding sequence is TGCGCCAGCAGCCCCGCGGGCGATCCGCATTATGGCTACACCTTC.

This clonotype appeared many times. The chain has TRBV20-1 and TRBJ2-7; 13 nucleotides match TRBD2. This CDR3 has 17 residues. The germline gives CDR1 DFQATT, CDR2 SNEGSKA (reference sequence). Trimming at V came to 0 bases and at J to 5 bases, leaving 10 bases not matched to a gene. CDR3 DNA sequence: TGCAGTGCTAGAGATAGGAGAAGGACTAGCGGGGGAAACGAGCAGTACTTC. Its protein is CSARDRRRTSGGNEQYF.

There are many counts of this clonotype. The chain employs TRBV7-2 and TRBJ2-5; TRBD2 aligns across 7 bases. This CDR3 is built from 15 residues. Trimming removed 1 base from V and 2 bases from J; junction bases left unmatched: 4. Germline CDR1 reads SGHTA; CDR2 reads FQGNSA. The CDR3 DNA reads TGTGCCAGCAGCTTAGGTGGGGGGGGACAAGAGACCCAGTACTTC. Translated, it gives CASSLGGGGQETQYF.

The genes are TRBV5-1 and TRBJ1-5; D remains unclear. Looked up from germline, CDR1 is SGHRS and CDR2 is YFSETQ. Trimming stripped 1 base from V and 1 base from J, with 6 bases between. CDR3 size: 14 residues. The chain's CDR3 is CASSLRASNQPQHF. Written as DNA, the CDR3 is TGCGCCAGCAGCTTGCGGGCCAGCAATCAGCCCCAGCATTTT.

This sequence joins TRBV9 and TRBJ2-2; D not certain. Trimming cost V 4 bases and J 4 bases, with 8 bases left between them. Per germline, CDR1 SGDLS and CDR2 YYNGEE. This CDR3 contains 13 residues. CDR3: CASSSHGTGELFF. The CDR3 coding sequence is TGTGCCAGCAGCTCTCATGGCACCGGGGAGCTGTTTTTT.

This sequence joins TRBV20-1 and TRBJ2-5, with D perhaps matching TRBD1 (6 bases). The CDR3 extends over 14 amino acids. V shed 1 base and J shed 5 bases, with 14 bases lying between them. CDR1 is DFQATT, CDR2 SNEGSKA, per germline (reference sequence). CDR3 protein: CSARGTGRTETQYF. In nucleotides, the CDR3 is TGCAGTGCTAGAGGAACAGGGCGTACGGAGACCCAGTACTTC.

This clonotype appeared many times. The chain combines TRBV9 with TRBJ1-6, with D uncertain. The CDR3 has 15 amino acids. V was clipped by 0 bases and J by 6 bases, with 10 bases between them. Germline V gene sequence: CDR1 SGDLS, CDR2 YYNGEE. This CDR3 reads CASSVGSEANSPLHF. The CDR3 DNA follows: TGTGCCAGCAGCGTAGGATCTGAAGCTAATTCACCCCTCCACTTT.

This clonotype was observed a single time. The chain recombines TRBV11-2 with TRBJ2-7; the match to TRBD2 covers 12 bases. The CDR3 contains 16 residues. CDR1 is SGHAT and CDR2 is FQNNGV in the germline V gene. Trimming took 4 bases from V and 1 from J; bases not matched to a gene: 5. CDR3 DNA sequence: TGTGCCAGCAGCTCCTCTGGACTAGCGGGATCCTACGAGCAGTACTTC. It translates to CASSSSGLAGSYEQYF.

This clonotype was counted many times. One junction end disagrees with the germline gene, perhaps due to a read error. The chain is built from TRBV7-6 and TRBJ1-2, with D maybe TRBD1 (6 bases). CDR1 SGHVS and CDR2 FNYEAQ come from the germline V gene. The CDR3 has 15 residues. DNA of the CDR3: TGTGCCAGCAGCTTAAGTAGGGGGGGAGGCTATGGCTACCCCTTC. Translated: CASSLSRGGGYGYPF.

The genes are TRBV2 and TRBJ1-5; 8 bases match TRBD1. V dropped 6 bases and J dropped 7; count of bases not matched to a gene: 8. The CDR3 consists of 14 residues. Germline V gene sequence: CDR1 SNHLY, CDR2 FYNNEI. CDR3 nucleotides: TGTGCCAGCAGCGTGGACAGGGAGGGCCAGCCCCAGCATTTT. Translation gives CASSVDREGQPQHF. Based on the CDR3 plus reference TRBV2 and TRBJ1-5, the full variable domain is EPEVTQTPSHQVTQMGQEVILRCVPISNHLYFYWYRQILGQKVEFLVSFYNNEISEKSEIFDDQFSVERPDGSNFTLKIRSTKLEDSAMYFCASSVDREGQPQHFGDGTRLSIL.

The V call is TRBV20-1, the J call TRBJ1-2; D gene uncertain. V was cut by 0 bases and J by 4 bases, with 12 bases left in between. Germline CDR1 and CDR2: DFQATT and SNEGSKA (reference sequence). The CDR3 covers 14 residues. CDR3: CSAREGRGFYGYTF. The DNA of the CDR3 is TGCAGTGCTAGAGAGGGCCGGGGATTCTATGGCTACACCTTC.

This clonotype has a count of ten or more. The V and J genes are TRBV20-1 and TRBJ1-2; D is unresolved. Trimming cost V 6 bases and J 8 bases, with 10 bases left between them. The CDR3 length is 10 residues. Germline CDR1 reads DFQATT; CDR2 reads SNEGSKA (reference sequence). The CDR3 region has the DNA TGCAGTGCCCCGGACGAGGGCTACACCTTC. Protein product: CSAPDEGYTF.

The genes are TRBV5-4 and TRBJ2-1, with TRBD2 matching 9 bases. The junction had 8 bases not matched to a gene; V was cut back by 4 bases and J by 0 bases. The CDR3 has 17 residues. From germline, CDR1 is SGHNT and CDR2 YYREEE (reference sequence). CDR3 sequence reads: CASSKTSGTSSYNEQFF. CDR3 in DNA: TGTGCCAGCAGCAAGACTAGCGGTACGAGCTCCTACAATGAGCAGTTCTTC.

A remark on this clonotype: The DNA is omitted, as the CDR3 cannot be located on it reliably, and the CDR3 follows TCRdb's listing. The V gene is TRBV15, the J gene TRBJ2-7; TRBD1, the table's D call, lacks a check against the DNA. The CDR3 length equals 19 residues, ends included. Germline lookup yields CDR1 LNHNV and CDR2 YYDKDF (reference sequence). The chain's CDR3 is CATSSIYLCSVRTAYEQYF.

This chain uses TRBV7-8 with TRBJ2-1; D is undetermined. The CDR3 covers 15 residues. V shed 2 bases and J shed 0 bases, with 8 bases lying between them. Looked up from germline, CDR1 is SGHVS and CDR2 is FQNEAQ. The CDR3 reads CASSLNMNSYNEQFF. The CDR3, as DNA: TGTGCCAGCAGCTTAAACATGAACTCCTACAATGAGCAGTTCTTC.

This clonotype was seen ten or more times. V and J are TRBV5-1 and TRBJ1-2; D may be TRBD1 (5 bases). The CDR3 has 18 amino acids. Germline CDR1 is SGHRS and CDR2 is YFSETQ. V lost 7 bases, J lost 7 bases, and 32 bases lay in between. DNA for the CDR3: TGCGCCAGCGTTGATACTCCGGGACGAACTAAATCGGGCGCTGGCTACACCTTC. Translated: CASVDTPGRTKSGAGYTF.

The sample holds many counts of this clonotype. This sequence joins TRBV12-3 or TRBV12-4 and TRBJ1-6, with D unresolved. The CDR3 has 15 residues. V was cut by 1 base and J by 14 bases, with 18 bases left in between. The CDR3 nucleotides are TGTGCCAGCAGTTTAGGAGCCGGCTCAGGCGGGGCCCTCCACTTT. Translation: CASSLGAGSGGALHF.

This clonotype was observed at least ten times. V is TRBV25-1 and J is TRBJ1-5, with a tentative D call TRBD1 (5 bases). Germline V gene data show CDR1 as MGHDK and CDR2 as SYGVNS. The CDR3 contains 15 residues. The V and J ends lost 4 bases and 0 bases respectively, with 10 bases between them. The CDR3, as DNA: TGTGCCAGCAGTGGGTGGGGGAATAGCAATCAGCCCCAGCATTTT. Protein: CASSGWGNSNQPQHF. Supplemented by reference TRBV25-1 and TRBJ1-5, the full variable domain reads EADIYQTPRYLVIGTGKKITLECSQTMGHDKMYWYQQDPGMELHLIHYSYGVNSTEKGDLSSESTVSRIRTEHFPLTLESARPSHTSQYLCASSGWGNSNQPQHFGDGTRLSIL.

The chain recombines TRBV12-3 or TRBV12-4 with TRBJ2-7, with D possibly TRBD1 on 5 matching bases. V dropped 6 bases and J dropped 3 bases, with 27 bases sitting between them. CDR3 length: 18 residues. CDR3 DNA: TGTGCCAGCAGCCTGAGGTCAGGGAATGTAGGACCTCTCTACGAGCAGTACTTC. It codes for CASSLRSGNVGPLYEQYF.

V is TRBV7-2 and J is TRBJ1-1; no firm D call. CDR3 length: 13 residues. Germline-derived CDR1 and CDR2 are SGHTA and FQGNSA. V shed 1 base and J shed 11 bases, with 14 bases lying between them. The CDR3 sequence: CASSLESRQTAFF. The CDR3 bases are TGTGCCAGCAGCTTAGAATCTCGCCAAACGGCTTTCTTT.

The rearrangement joins TRBV29-1 to TRBJ2-3; maybe TRBD1 (6 bases). Germline CDR1 reads SQVTM; CDR2 reads ANQGSEA. This CDR3 has 13 amino acids. The ends were cut back, 4 bases at V and 0 bases at J, with 8 bases in the middle. The CDR3 loop reads CSVAQGSTDTQYF. The CDR3, as DNA: TGCAGCGTTGCCCAGGGGAGCACAGATACGCAGTATTTT.